Following are 9 T cell receptor beta chains from one sample sequenced in a study of CD8+CD57+ T cells in acquired aplastic anemia. For CDR3 and TCR beta VDJ profiling, genomic DNA was the template used. TCRdb redid the calling of the reads with MiXCR, one entry per CDR3 protein. The table lists about 80,000 distinct CDR3 sequences, under 50% of them singletons. The sequenced sample was sorted CD4+, CD8+, or CD8+CD57+ T cells (not recorded which) from PBMCs. These receptor sequences come from a human donor in good health, serving as a control.

The chain joins TRBV6-1 to TRBJ2-1; the D call may be TRBD1 or TRBD2 (5 bases each). The CDR3 length is 16 residues. Trimming took 1 base from V and 6 from J, leaving 16 bases between them. Germline CDR1 reads MNHNS; CDR2 reads SASEGT. Here the CDR3 reads CASSEVPGTLGNEQFF. CDR3 sequence (DNA): TGTGCCAGCAGTGAAGTCCCAGGGACCCTCGGCAATGAGCAGTTCTTC.

V is TRBV10-3 and J is TRBJ2-7; D is uncertain. Trimming removed 3 bases at V and 3 bases at J, with 3 bases between. The CDR3 has 11 residues. Germline CDR1 ENHRY, CDR2 SYGVKD. The CDR3 here is CAISDLYEQYF. The CDR3 DNA reads as TGTGCCATCAGTGACCTCTACGAGCAGTACTTC.

The table lists this clonotype with many counts. The chain carries TRBV20-1 and TRBJ1-2, with 9 positions matching TRBD1. The CDR3 runs 14 residues. Trimming at V came to 3 bases and at J to 2 bases, leaving 4 bases not matched to a gene. From germline, CDR1 is DFQATT and CDR2 SNEGSKA (reference sequence). CDR3 nucleotide sequence: TGCAGTGCTAGGGGGGACAGGGAGAACTATGGCTACACCTTC. It is translated as CSARGDRENYGYTF.

This clonotype has at least ten counts. This chain connects TRBV15 to TRBJ2-5; D perhaps matches TRBD2 (5 bases). The V gene's germline CDR1 is LNHNV and CDR2 YYDKDF (reference sequence). The CDR3 contains 13 residues. Trimming left V 4 bases short and J 6 bases short, with 12 bases between. CDR3 region: CATSIRREKTQYF. DNA of the CDR3: TGTGCCACCAGCATAAGACGGGAAAAGACCCAGTACTTC.

This chain joins TRBV20-1 and TRBJ2-7, with D possibly being TRBD1 or TRBD2 (5 bases each). The CDR3 totals 14 residues. Trimming left V 0 bases short and J 2 bases short, with 11 bases between. Germline V CDR1 and CDR2: DFQATT, SNEGSKA (reference sequence). The CDR3 reads CSARDRQGAYEQYF. The CDR3 DNA reads TGCAGTGCTAGAGATAGGCAGGGAGCCTACGAGCAGTACTTC.

The chain employs TRBV24-1 and TRBJ2-3; D ambiguous. This CDR3 is 15 amino acids long. CDR1 is KGHDR, CDR2 SFDVKD, per germline. Trimming removed 2 bases from V and 1 base from J, with 9 bases in between. CDR3 DNA sequence: TGTGCCACCAGTGATTATTTGGCAGGCACAGATACGCAGTATTTT. Protein: CATSDYLAGTDTQYF.

At least ten counts were recorded for this clonotype. The rearrangement uses TRBV9 and TRBJ2-1, with 7 bases aligning to TRBD2. The germline V gene encodes CDR1 SGDLS and CDR2 YYNGEE. J lost 7 bases, V lost 0 bases, and 10 bases had no gene match. This CDR3 contains 16 residues. This CDR3 is CASSVVASGNINEQFF. The CDR3 DNA is TGTGCCAGCAGCGTAGTGGCTAGCGGAAATATTAATGAGCAGTTCTTC.

The chain has TRBV9 and TRBJ2-5; D perhaps matches TRBD2 (6 bases). Trimming pared 2 bases from V and 5 bases from J, leaving 22 bases between. CDR1 is SGDLS, CDR2 YYNGEE, per germline. This CDR3 is built from 17 residues. The DNA for the CDR3 is TGTGCCAGCAGCGTGCACTTTAGCGGCGGGCCCTGGGAGACCCAGTACTTC. Its protein product is CASSVHFSGGPWETQYF.

The chain links TRBV20-1 to TRBJ2-2; D is undetermined. The CDR3 covers 11 residues. The V and J ends lost 1 base and 5 bases respectively, with 2 bases between them. Germline V gives CDR1 DFQATT, CDR2 SNEGSKA (reference sequence). CDR3 nucleotides: TGCAGTGCTAGAGTGACCGGGGAGCTGTTTTTT. Residues: CSARVTGELFF.